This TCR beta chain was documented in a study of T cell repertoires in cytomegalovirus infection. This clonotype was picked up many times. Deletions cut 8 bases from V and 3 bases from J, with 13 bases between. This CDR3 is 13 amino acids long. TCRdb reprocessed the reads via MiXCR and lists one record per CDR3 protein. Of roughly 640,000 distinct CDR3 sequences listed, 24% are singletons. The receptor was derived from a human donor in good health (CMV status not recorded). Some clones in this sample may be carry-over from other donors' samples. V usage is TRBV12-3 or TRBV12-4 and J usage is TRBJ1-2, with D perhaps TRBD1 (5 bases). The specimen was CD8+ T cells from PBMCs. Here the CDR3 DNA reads TGTGCCAGCGCCCGGGGACGGTACTATGGCTACACCTTC. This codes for CASARGRYYGYTF.